These 5 T cell receptor beta chains originate from one sample sequenced in a study of siplizumab effects on memory and regulatory T cells. Method: immunoSEQ multiplex PCR; TCRdb's copy keeps in-frame clones and lacks some. The table includes 80,000 to 130,000 clones, 91% detected once. The material sequenced was CD4+ T cells sorted from blood. These TCRs come from a human donor in good health. Some clones in this sample may be carry-over from other donors' samples.

The chain couples TRBV5-1 to TRBJ2-2, with 14 bases identical to TRBD2. Losses at the gene ends were 4 bases for V and 5 bases for J; bases not matched to a gene: 7. Germline lookup yields CDR1 SGHRS and CDR2 YFSETQ. This CDR3 has 17 residues. The CDR3 sequence: CASSVGLAGVLTGELFF. The CDR3 DNA sequence: TGCGCCAGCAGCGTGGGACTAGCGGGAGTCTTAACCGGGGAGCTGTTTTTT.

This clone was found a few times. Likely a read error: the CDR3 ends without its conserved phenylalanine or tryptophan. The limits of the CDR3 on the DNA are not certain, so only TCRdb's listed CDR3 is given. The chain joins TRBV28 to TRBJ1-5. With termini counted, the CDR3 has 12 amino acids. CDR1 and CDR2 from the germline V gene are MDHEN and SYDVKM. This CDR3 is CASSLKGTQLRI.

The chain couples TRBV7-2 to TRBJ2-7; D may be TRBD2 (5 bases). Germline lookup yields CDR1 SGHTA and CDR2 FQGNSA. The CDR3 has 15 amino acids. The ends were cut back, 5 bases at V and 6 bases at J, with 20 bases in the middle. The DNA of the CDR3 is TGTGCCAGCAGCGACTCCCGGGCGGGCCCCCTCGAGCAGTACTTC. This sequence encodes CASSDSRAGPLEQYF.

The CDR3, as DNA: TGTGCCAGCAGTTTACCTACGGGACAGGGCCCCTACGAGCAGTACTTC. Amino acids: CASSLPTGQGPYEQYF. The chain couples TRBV28 to TRBJ2-7, with TRBD1 matching 9 bases. The CDR3 length is 16 residues. V shed 2 bases and J 2 bases; nucleotides not matched to a gene: 7. The germline V gene encodes CDR1 MDHEN and CDR2 SYDVKM.

This CDR3 is CASPLPPEQYF. The CDR3 DNA follows: TGTGCCAGCCCACTCCCCCCTGAGCAGTACTTC. The J gene is TRBJ2-7, the V gene TRBV28; unclear D gene. The CDR3 runs to 11 residues. Germline CDR1 reads MDHEN; CDR2 reads SYDVKM. V lost 8 bases and J 7 bases, leaving 12 bases between the germline ends.